Listed below are T cell receptor beta chains from one sample, sequenced in a study of neurological immune-mediated disorders. One entry per CDR3 protein, called by TCRdb with MiXCR from the 5' RACE reads. The repertoire holds 95,000 to 150,000 distinct CDR3 sequences, approximately 3.2% seen once, with over 1% in the top ten. The sequencing sample was made of PBMCs. The source of these receptors is a woman aged 25-40 years with multiple sclerosis. Both conserved end residues are part of each CDR3. D genes are given only for firm matches. Size tells how often a clone was seen, or its class if it is expanded.

V	size	J	D	CDR3	DNA
TRBV5-1	many	TRBJ2-1	TRBD1	CASSLIETGDSYNEQFF	TGCGCCAGCAGCTTAATTGAGACAGGGGACTCCTACAATGAGCAGTTCTTC
TRBV3-1	many	TRBJ2-3	TRBD2	CASSQDRTSGTGLYTQYF	TGTGCCAGCAGCCAAGATAGGACTAGCGGAACAGGCTTGTATACGCAGTATTTT
TRBV20-1	many	TRBJ2-2	TRBD1	CSAPTGASPVDTGELFF	TGCAGTGCTCCTACAGGGGCCTCACCTGTGGACACCGGGGAGCTGTTTTTT
TRBV9	many	TRBJ1-1	-	CASSDTMTVNTEAFF	TGTGCCAGCAGCGACACGATGACAGTGAACACTGAAGCTTTCTTT
TRBV3-1	many	TRBJ1-2	-	CASSRYSAYGYTF	TGTGCCAGCAGCCGATACAGTGCCTATGGCTACACCTTC
TRBV7-6	many	TRBJ2-7	-	CASSLLTDSYEQYF	TGTGCCAGCAGCTTATTGACCGACTCCTACGAGCAGTACTTC
TRBV5-1	many	TRBJ1-1	TRBD1	CASSLGRGPSTEAFF	TGCGCCAGCAGCTTGGGTAGGGGGCCCTCCACTGAAGCTTTCTTT
TRBV7-2	many	TRBJ2-3	TRBD2	CASSFLAGGGADTQYF	TGTGCCAGCAGCTTTTTGGCGGGGGGCGGGGCGGATACGCAGTATTTT
TRBV12-3/TRBV12-4	many	TRBJ2-5	-	CASTPSHRGETQYF	TGTGCCAGCACTCCAAGCCACAGAGGGGAGACCCAGTACTTC
TRBV20-1	many	TRBJ2-5	TRBD2	CSARGLLAAKETQYF	TGCAGTGCTAGAGGGCTACTAGCGGCCAAAGAGACCCAGTACTTC
TRBV5-1	many	TRBJ1-2	-	CASSSHTSNYGYTF	TGCGCCAGCAGCTCGCACACTAGTAACTATGGCTACACCTTC
TRBV6-1	many	TRBJ2-1	TRBD2	CAGRTSGNNEQFF	TGTGCCGGCCGGACTAGCGGGAACAATGAGCAGTTCTTC
TRBV20-1	few	TRBJ2-1	TRBD2	CSARYGGGYNEQFF	TGCAGTGCTAGATACGGCGGGGGCTACAATGAGCAGTTCTTC
TRBV29-1	many	TRBJ2-5	-	CSVTKGIGQETQYF	TGCAGCGTTACAAAGGGGATTGGCCAAGAGACCCAGTACTTC
TRBV10-2	many	TRBJ1-1	TRBD1	CASSEQGARPEAFF	TGCGCCAGCAGTGAGCAGGGGGCCAGACCTGAAGCTTTCTTT
TRBV15	many	TRBJ1-2	-	CATSEPRNYGYTF	TGTGCCACCAGCGAACCAAGAAACTATGGCTACACCTTC
TRBV4-3	many	TRBJ1-1	-	CASSQSVSSNSMNTEAFF	TGCGCCAGCAGCCAGTCTGTCTCCAGCAACTCCATGAACACTGAAGCTTTCTTT